This T cell receptor (beta chain) was profiled in a study of Ad26.COV2.S vaccination and SARS-CoV-2 variants. Documented treatment: around 19 received Ad26.COV2.S at low or high dose, single or two shots; roughly 5 received placebo; per-sample allocation not given. After the first vaccine or placebo injection, samples were drawn on day 63. Some clones are missing from TCRdb's copy, which holds only in-frame ones; the method was immunoSEQ multiplex PCR. This sample has around 340,000 clones, with about 85% found just once. The V and J ends lost 7 bases and 9 bases respectively, with 22 bases between them. Germline V gene sequence: CDR1 SGHTA, CDR2 FQGNSA. The CDR3 runs to 15 residues.

The material was peripheral blood, obtained in a trial of Ad26.COV2.S vaccine versus placebo. The chain carries TRBV7-2 and TRBJ1-5; D not certain. The TCR sequence derives from a person aged 18-60 years who received the Ad26.COV2.S COVID-19 vaccine or a placebo. As DNA, the CDR3 is TGTGCCAGCATGAGGACCTCGGGTGGGTTGACGCCCCAGCATTTT. Translating gives CASMRTSGGLTPQHF.